This T cell receptor (beta chain) was identified in a study of blood T cell repertoires in COVID-19. Study-wide background: Both acute and convalescent COVID-19 samples were obtained from the United States, Italy and Spain. PBMCs, B-cell-depleted T cells, or T cells were the source of the cDNA or gDNA that made up the material.

V trimming: 6 bases; J trimming: 4 bases; junction bases outside the gene matches: 6. Germline V gives CDR1 SNHLY, CDR2 FYNNEI. There are 15 residues in the CDR3. The authors' processing: Reference gene primers were amplified, and this amplification served to estimate nucleated cell counts. Assay: immunoSEQ multiplex PCR; the TCRdb copy retains only in-frame clones and omits some. D and trimming were read from the DNA, whereas the V and J calls and clone size are those reported in that table. The table includes 250,000 to 300,000 clones, over 75% detected once. This clone was detected only once. This chain uses TRBV2 with TRBJ2-3; 11 positions agree with TRBD2. Sample: peripheral blood. The sequence derives from a woman in her seventies with COVID-19, enrolled during active disease. The CDR3 is CASRPGTSGADTQYF. Here the CDR3 DNA reads TGTGCCAGCAGGCCGGGGACTAGCGGCGCAGATACGCAGTATTTT.